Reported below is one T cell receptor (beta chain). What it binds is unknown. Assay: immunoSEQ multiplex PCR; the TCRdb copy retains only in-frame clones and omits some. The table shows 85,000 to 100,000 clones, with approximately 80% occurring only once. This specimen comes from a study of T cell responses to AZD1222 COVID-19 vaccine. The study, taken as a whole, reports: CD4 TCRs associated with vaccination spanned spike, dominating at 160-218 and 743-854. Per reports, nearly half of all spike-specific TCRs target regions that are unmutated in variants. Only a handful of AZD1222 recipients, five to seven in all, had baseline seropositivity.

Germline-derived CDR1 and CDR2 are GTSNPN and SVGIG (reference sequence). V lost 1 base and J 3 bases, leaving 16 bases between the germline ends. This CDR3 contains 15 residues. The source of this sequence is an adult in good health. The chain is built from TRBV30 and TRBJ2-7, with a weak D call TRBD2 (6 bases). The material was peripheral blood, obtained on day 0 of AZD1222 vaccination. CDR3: CAWSGSGGRGYEQYF. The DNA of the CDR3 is TGTGCCTGGAGTGGTTCCGGGGGTAGGGGCTACGAGCAGTACTTC.